This record concerns one T cell receptor (beta chain) sequence. Its antigen remains unidentified. Using immunoSEQ multiplex PCR, the repertoire was profiled, and TCRdb retains in-frame clones only, with some absent. The sample carries 19,000 or so clones, around two thirds recorded once. Sample treatment: 15 Gy SBRT to primary tumor, nephrectomy 4 weeks later. The V end lost 4 bases, the J end lost 7 bases, and 11 bases lay between the germline ends. The germline V gene encodes CDR1 SGHVS and CDR2 FQNEAQ. This CDR3 region has 13 residues. These data come from a study of radiation and T cells in renal cell carcinoma. Broader study findings: Top 100 clonotypes averaged about 50% in irradiated versus around 45% in nephrectomy-only tumors. In blood, top tumor clones expanded by 2 weeks, shrinking by 4. Compared with controls, irradiated tumors had more, larger dominant CDR3 motifs. Baseline intratumoral clonotype presence is unknown without pretreatment biopsies.

The TCR comes from a woman aged 70-85 years with renal cell carcinoma. The gene calls are TRBV7-8 and TRBJ1-5; tentatively, D is TRBD1 (5 bases). Sample: tumor tissue, taken from a patient whose treatment included radiotherapy and nephrectomy. CDR3 in DNA: TGTGCCAGCAGCTATGCCCCAGGGCAGCCCCAGCATTTT. Its protein is CASSYAPGQPQHF. Supplemented by reference TRBV7-8 and TRBJ1-5, the full variable domain reads GAGVSQSPRYKVAKRGQDVALRCDPISGHVSLFWYQQALGQGPEFLTYFQNEAQLDKSGLPSDRFFAERPEGSVSTLKIQRTQQEDSAVYLCASSYAPGQPQHFGDGTRLSIL.